The 26 T cell receptor beta chains in this list originate from one sample, sequenced in a study of CD8 T cells in ankylosing spondylitis. TCRdb recomputed calls from the 5' RACE reads with MiXCR, one row per CDR3 protein. This sample has 180,000 or so distinct CDR3 sequences; roughly 11% occur once, and the top ten carry roughly 28%. Sequenced material: blood, either unsorted or a sorted T cell fraction (not recorded which). Receptors originate from a male donor with ankylosing spondylitis or in good health (not recorded which).

This clonotype has at least ten counts. The chain couples TRBV7-2 to TRBJ2-1; no clear D. The V gene's germline CDR1 is SGHTA and CDR2 FQGNSA. The CDR3 runs to 12 residues. Trimming removed 2 bases from V and 8 bases from J, with 7 bases in between. The CDR3 protein is CASSLLIYEQFF. Here the CDR3 DNA reads TGTGCCAGCAGCTTACTAATCTATGAGCAGTTCTTC. The full variable domain, rest sourced from reference TRBV7-2 and TRBJ2-1, is GAGVSQSPSNKVTEKGKDVELRCDPISGHTALYWYRQSLGQGLEFLIYFQGNSAPDKSGLPSDRFSAERTGGSVSTLTIQRTQQEDSAVYLCASSLLIYEQFFGPGTRLTVL.

This clonotype was seen more than once but under ten times. This chain connects TRBV19 to TRBJ1-4; D gene unclear. The germline CDR1 and CDR2 sequences are LNHDA and SQIVND (reference sequence). V lost 7 bases and J lost 6, with 12 bases in between. The CDR3 is 13 amino acids. This CDR3 is CASKQPHHEKLFF. The CDR3 bases are TGTGCCAGTAAACAGCCACACCATGAAAAACTGTTTTTT. Combining the CDR3 with reference TRBV19 and TRBJ1-4 gives the whole variable domain DGGITQSPKYLFRKEGQNVTLSCEQNLNHDAMYWYRQDPGQGLRLIYYSQIVNDFQKGDIAEGYSVSREKKESFPLTVTSAQKNPTAFYLCASKQPHHEKLFFGSGTQLSVL.

There are a few counts of this clonotype. The chain has TRBV5-6 and TRBJ2-2, with D hard to call. CDR3 size: 15 residues. CDR1 is SGHDT and CDR2 is YYEEEE in the germline V gene. Trimming cost V 5 bases and J 4 bases, with 15 bases left between them. The CDR3 DNA sequence: TGTGCCAGCAGACGAGGTCCGGTGGGCACCGGGGAGCTGTTTTTT. This sequence encodes CASRRGPVGTGELFF.

In its sample, this clonotype was seen many times. This chain uses TRBV12-3 or TRBV12-4 with TRBJ1-1; D not resolved. With 6 bases removed from V and 4 bases from J, the gap between germline ends came to 15 bases. The CDR3 length is 14 residues. Here the CDR3 DNA reads TGTGCCAGCAGCCCAGACCCGAACCCCACTGAAGCTTTCTTT. Translation: CASSPDPNPTEAFF.

J is TRBJ1-2 and V is TRBV7-9; 7 bases fit TRBD1. V lost 5 bases, J lost 5 bases, and 5 bases stayed unmatched. CDR1 is SEHNR, CDR2 FQNEAQ, per germline (reference sequence). The CDR3 runs 13 residues. DNA of the CDR3: TGTGCCAGCAGCCGGGGACAGAGATATGGCTACACCTTC. Encoded protein: CASSRGQRYGYTF.

Regarding this clonotype: Being one base from a much bigger clone, this may be a read error. This chain connects TRBV4-3 to TRBJ2-2; maybe TRBD1 (6 bases). V was pared by 7 bases and J by 2 bases, with 17 bases between. The CDR3 sequence is 16 residues long. The germline V gene encodes CDR1 LGHNA and CDR2 YSLEER. CDR3 DNA sequence: TGCGCCAGCAAACTCGAACCGGGACATAACACCGGGGAGCTGTTTTTT. This encodes CASKLEPGHNTGELFF.

This clonotype was counted many times. The V call is TRBV10-1, the J call TRBJ2-1, with D possibly being TRBD2 (5 bases). V gave up 6 bases and J gave up 0 bases, with 9 bases separating them. In germline, CDR1 is WNHNN, CDR2 SYGVQD (reference sequence). CDR3 length: 14 residues. The CDR3 loop is CASSQLDSYNEQFF. The CDR3 bases are TGCGCCAGCAGCCAACTAGACTCCTACAATGAGCAGTTCTTC.

The table lists this clonotype with many counts. The V and J genes are TRBV29-1 and TRBJ2-7; TRBD1 matches 7 bases. The germline gives CDR1 SQVTM, CDR2 ANQGSEA. The CDR3 loop spans 12 amino acids. V trimming: 7 bases; J trimming: 7 bases; junction bases outside the gene matches: 10. CDR3 loop: CSARTGLREQYF. The CDR3 coding sequence is TGCAGCGCCCGGACAGGCTTGAGGGAGCAGTACTTC.

This clonotype was counted ten times or more. The chain couples TRBV6-1 to TRBJ1-3; D gene uncertain. The CDR3 totals 15 residues. Trimming pared 6 bases from V and 0 bases from J, leaving 12 bases between. CDR1 and CDR2 (germline): MNHNS, SASEGT. The CDR3 nucleotides are TGTGCCAGCAGCACAGCCCTAGGCTCTGGAAACACCATATATTTT. Translating it yields CASSTALGSGNTIYF.

The V and J genes are TRBV5-1 and TRBJ1-5; TRBD1 agrees at 12 bases. Germline loops: CDR1 SGHRS, CDR2 YFSETQ. This CDR3 contains 18 residues. The V gene end was trimmed by 4 bases and the J gene end by 1 base; junction bases not matched to a gene: 9. The CDR3 region is CASSPGTGGAISNQPQHF. The CDR3 DNA reads TGCGCCAGCAGCCCGGGGACAGGGGGCGCGATAAGCAATCAGCCCCAGCATTTT.

The chain recombines TRBV20-1 with TRBJ2-3; 11 bases line up with TRBD2. With V trimmed by 5 bases and J by 1 base, 14 bases remained unmatched. The length of the CDR3 is 18 residues. Germline CDR1 is DFQATT and CDR2 is SNEGSKA (reference sequence). The CDR3 DNA reads as TGCAGTGCTGCCCTAGCGGGGGGCAGTGCCACCGGCACAGATACGCAGTATTTT. Translation gives CSAALAGGSATGTDTQYF.

This clonotype has ten or more counts. The chain's CDR3 is CASSLSGGRDEQFF. In DNA, the CDR3 is TGTGCCAGCAGTTTAAGCGGTGGGAGGGACGAGCAGTTCTTC. This sequence joins TRBV12-3 or TRBV12-4 and TRBJ2-1; 7 bases are shared with TRBD2. The CDR3 loop spans 14 amino acids. V gave up 2 bases and J gave up 10 bases; unmatched junction bases: 8.

This clonotype was detected many times. This sequence joins TRBV20-1 and TRBJ2-1; TRBD2 matches 11 bases. Germline CDR1 is DFQATT and CDR2 is SNEGSKA (reference sequence). The CDR3 covers 14 residues. With V trimmed by 5 bases and J by 6 bases, 6 bases remained unmatched. CDR3 in amino acids: CSAGSTSGINEQFF. CDR3 coding DNA: TGCAGTGCTGGGTCGACTAGCGGGATCAATGAGCAGTTCTTC.

This clonotype has ten or more counts. The gene calls are TRBV21-1 and TRBJ2-7. TRBV21-1 is annotated as a pseudogene. The CDR3 loop spans 15 amino acids. The CDR3 loop is CASSKAGFFPYEQYF. The CDR3, as DNA: TGTGCCAGCAGCAAAGCGGGCTTTTTCCCCTACGAGCAGTACTTC.

In its sample, this clonotype was seen a few times. The chain is built from TRBV7-2 and TRBJ1-4; 7 nucleotides match TRBD1. Germline CDR1 is SGHTA and CDR2 is FQGNSA. CDR3 length equals 15 residues. J was trimmed by 5 bases and V by 5 bases; bases with no gene match: 8. CDR3 in DNA: TGTGCCAGCAGCGTAATGACAGGGAGGAATGAAAAACTGTTTTTT. Translated: CASSVMTGRNEKLFF.

This clonotype was found many times. The chain links TRBV11-2 to TRBJ2-2; tentatively, D is TRBD1 or TRBD2 (5 bases each). V was clipped by 0 bases and J by 1 base, with 6 bases between them. CDR1 and CDR2 (germline): SGHAT, FQNNGV. There are 15 residues in the CDR3. CDR3 nucleotide sequence: TGTGCCAGCAGCTTAGATGGGGGGAACACCGGGGAGCTGTTTTTT. Translated: CASSLDGGNTGELFF.

This clonotype has a handful of counts. The chain carries TRBV18 and TRBJ1-5; TRBD1 is a possible D gene (6 bases). This CDR3 has 16 amino acids. The germline V gene has CDR1 KGHSH and CDR2 LQKENI. V gave up 3 bases and J gave up 4 bases, with 16 bases separating them. The CDR3 DNA sequence: TGTGCCAGCTCACCGGGGTCGGCAGGGGTAAATCAGCCCCAGCATTTT. Translation gives CASSPGSAGVNQPQHF.

This clonotype was seen repeatedly, ten times or more. The V gene is TRBV6-2 or TRBV6-3, the J gene TRBJ2-1, with TRBD1 identical over 10 bases. In germline, CDR1 is MNHEY, CDR2 SVGEGT. The ends lost 5 bases at V and 7 bases at J; junction bases unmatched: 8. This CDR3 region has 15 residues. This chain's CDR3 is CASSRRGTGVNEQFF. The CDR3 coding sequence is TGTGCCAGCAGTCGACGCGGGACAGGGGTAAATGAGCAGTTCTTC.

The sample holds many counts of this clonotype. The CDR3 sequence is CASSLVDVNYGYTF. CDR3 bases: TGTGCCAGCAGCTTGGTGGACGTTAACTATGGCTACACCTTC. V gene TRBV5-6 combines with J gene TRBJ1-2; no clear D gene. The V gene's germline CDR1 is SGHDT and CDR2 YYEEEE. Trimming took off 0 bases at V and 1 base at J, with 7 bases between the two ends. There are 14 residues in the CDR3.

About this clonotype: A read error may produce the germline difference seen at one junction end. The V call is TRBV20-1, the J call TRBJ2-5; 16 positions agree with TRBD2. This CDR3 is 17 amino acids long. CDR1 DFQATT and CDR2 SNEGSKA come from the germline V gene (reference sequence). In DNA, the CDR3 is TGCTGTGCTAGTGGGACTAGCGGGAGGGCGTGGGGGGAGACCCAGTACTTC. Amino acid sequence: CCASGTSGRAWGETQYF.

This clonotype was observed a handful of times. CDR3: CSGGYRDEQYF. In DNA form, the CDR3 reads TGCAGCGGAGGGTACAGGGACGAGCAGTACTTC. The rearrangement links TRBV29-1 to TRBJ2-7; possibly TRBD1 for D (6 bases). The V end lost 7 bases, the J end lost 5 bases, and 12 bases lay between the germline ends. Germline CDR1 and CDR2: SQVTM and ANQGSEA. The CDR3 extends over 11 amino acids.

In this sample, this clonotype turned up many times. This sequence joins TRBV5-1 and TRBJ1-1; TRBD1 matches at 10 bases. The CDR3 contains 16 residues. Germline V gives CDR1 SGHRS, CDR2 YFSETQ. Trimming removed 4 bases from V and 0 bases from J; junction bases left unmatched: 6. The CDR3 DNA follows: TGCGCCAGCAGCGAGACAGGGGGCCAACTGAACACTGAAGCTTTCTTT. Protein product: CASSETGGQLNTEAFF. Full variable domain (outside the CDR3, taken from reference TRBV5-1 and TRBJ1-1): KAGVTQTPRYLIKTRGQQVTLSCSPISGHRSVSWYQQTPGQGLQFLFEYFSETQRNKGNFPGRFSGRQFSNSRSEMNVSTLELGDSALYLCASSETGGQLNTEAFFGQGTRLTVV.

J is TRBJ2-5 and V is TRBV5-1, with D perhaps matching TRBD1 (6 bases). Trimming removed 1 base at V and 4 bases at J, with 17 bases between. The CDR3 runs 16 residues. Germline-derived CDR1 and CDR2 are SGHRS and YFSETQ. The CDR3 DNA sequence: TGCGCCAGCAGCTTGAGACCGGACAGAACGGCAGAGACCCAGTACTTC. Translated: CASSLRPDRTAETQYF.

This clonotype was seen at least ten times. The chain links TRBV29-1 to TRBJ1-2, with a possible D match to TRBD1 (6 bases). V lost 7 bases and J 3 bases, leaving 12 bases between the germline ends. There are 12 residues in the CDR3. The germline gives CDR1 SQVTM, CDR2 ANQGSEA. CDR3 region: CSGRGGDYGYTF. CDR3 DNA sequence: TGCAGCGGCAGGGGAGGGGACTATGGCTACACCTTC.

This clonotype was seen a handful of times. V usage is TRBV25-1 and J usage is TRBJ2-5; D is possibly TRBD1 (6 bases). The germline V and J ends were trimmed by 3 bases and 4 bases, with 15 bases remaining between them. The CDR3 is made up of 15 amino acids. The germline V gene encodes CDR1 MGHDK and CDR2 SYGVNS. The CDR3 region has the DNA TGTGCCAGCAGTGATCCTCCGAGGGGGTTAGAGACCCAGTACTTC. As protein: CASSDPPRGLETQYF.

In regard to this clonotype: At one of its ends the junction is not consistent with the germline gene, which may arise from a read error. The chain combines TRBV7-2 with TRBJ1-4; TRBD1 might be the D (6 bases). The CDR3 is 13 residues long. Germline assignment: CDR1 SGHTA and CDR2 FQGNSA. The DNA of the CDR3 is TGTGCCGGCAGCTTAGGGGGGTATGAAAAACTGTTTTTT. This sequence encodes CAGSLGGYEKLFF.